This entry concerns a single T cell receptor (beta chain). Its antigen is unidentified. This sample was taken from a study of cytomegalovirus exposure and HLA in healthy donors. The CDR3 has 17 residues. V shed 5 bases, J shed 2 bases, and the junction held 10 bases outside the gene matches. Germline V gene lookup returns CDR1 SGHRS and CDR2 YFSETQ. Use of 60 Vbeta and 13 Jbeta primers characterized the PCR. Sequencing was performed with immunoSEQ multiplex PCR; in TCRdb, only in-frame clones are kept and a portion is missing. The data hold 160,000 or so clones, with 70% to 80% observed a single time. Study-wide findings and caveats: The majority of CMV-associated TCR beta chains were reported as apparently HLA-restricted in a later analysis.

V and J are TRBV5-1 and TRBJ2-5; 12 bases are shared with TRBD2. The receptor's source is a man aged 60 to 69 in good health and CMV-seronegative. The sequenced sample was PBMCs. The CDR3 coding sequence is TGCGCCAGCAGTTTAGGGACTAGCGGGCGTCGACAAGAGACCCAGTACTTC. Translation gives CASSLGTSGRRQETQYF.